This T cell receptor (beta chain) was captured by sequencing in a study of shared clonotypes between healthy human individuals. The method was immunoSEQ multiplex PCR; TCRdb's version includes in-frame clones alone and lacks a portion of them. The sample lists some 1,600,000 clones, 98% occurring once. Germline V gives CDR1 SGDLS, CDR2 YYNGEE. The trim removed 6 bases at V and 3 bases at J, leaving 11 bases unmatched. The CDR3 covers 15 residues. The chain links TRBV9 to TRBJ2-5; 7 positions match TRBD2. Sequencing input: naive CD4+ T cells sorted from blood. The subset denotes: CD45RA+ positively selected. The sequence was obtained from a man between 25 and 39 years old in good health. The CDR3 bases are TGTGCCAGCAACCGGGAGGCTAGCGGTGAAGAGACCCAGTACTTC. Amino acids: CASNREASGEETQYF.